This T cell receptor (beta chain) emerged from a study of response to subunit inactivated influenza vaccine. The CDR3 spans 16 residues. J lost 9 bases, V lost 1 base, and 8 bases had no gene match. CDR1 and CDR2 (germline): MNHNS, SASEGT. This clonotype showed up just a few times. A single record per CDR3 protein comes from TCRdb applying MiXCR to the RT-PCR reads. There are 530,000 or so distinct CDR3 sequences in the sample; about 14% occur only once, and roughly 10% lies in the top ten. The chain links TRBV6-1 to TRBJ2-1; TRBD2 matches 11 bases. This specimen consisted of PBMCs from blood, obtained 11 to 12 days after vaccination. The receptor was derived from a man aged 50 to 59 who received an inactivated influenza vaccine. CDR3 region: CASSEEGLAGGGEQFF. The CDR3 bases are TGTGCCAGCAGTGAAGAAGGGCTAGCGGGAGGTGGTGAGCAGTTCTTC.